Listed below are T cell receptor beta chains from one sample, sequenced in a study of T cells in Graves' hyperthyroidism and ophthalmopathy. TCRdb re-called the multiplex PCR reads through MiXCR, storing one row per CDR3 protein. The sample holds around 570,000 distinct CDR3 sequences, just under 20% seen once. The sequenced material came from blood. Receptors were obtained from a man in his forties with Graves' ophthalmopathy. Both conserved end residues are part of each CDR3. A D gene is named only where the DNA matches it firmly. The size entry is marked missing in some rows and otherwise reads once, few, many or a size class.

j_call | v_call | d_call | clone_size | cdr3_aa | cdr3_nt
TRBJ1-1 | TRBV30 | NA | many | CAWRWPGGNTEAFF | TGTGCCTGGAGATGGCCCGGGGGGAACACTGAAGCTTTCTTT
TRBJ2-7 | TRBV29-1 | NA | many | CSVTQGPYEQYF | TGCAGCGTTACCCAGGGGCCCTACGAGCAGTACTTC
TRBJ2-1 | TRBV5-1 | TRBD1 | NA | CASSSRTGPEAEQFF | TGCGCCAGCAGCTCCCGGACAGGGCCAGAGGCCGAGCAGTTCTTC
TRBJ1-1 | TRBV20-1 | NA | many | CTTREGPGTEAFF | TGCACCACGCGGGAGGGTCCAGGCACTGAAGCTTTCTTT
TRBJ1-1 | TRBV7-9 | NA | many | CASSLGGRFAMNTEAFF | TGTGCCAGCAGCTTAGGCGGCAGGTTTGCCATGAACACTGAAGCTTTCTTT
TRBJ2-5 | TRBV15 | NA | NA | CATRRAYQETQYF | TGTGCCACCCGGCGGGCCTACCAAGAGACCCAGTACTTC
TRBJ2-1 | TRBV7-8 | NA | few | CASSTLQGRAGDEQFF | TGTGCCAGCAGTACCTTACAGGGTAGGGCTGGCGATGAGCAGTTCTTC
TRBJ2-5 | TRBV30 | TRBD2 | many | CAWSMVAGGKTQYF | TGTGCCTGGAGTATGGTAGCGGGCGGAAAGACCCAGTACTTC
TRBJ2-1 | TRBV11-2 | TRBD2 | NA | CASSFGRGVYNEQFF | TGTGCCAGCAGCTTTGGTCGGGGGGTCTACAATGAGCAGTTCTTC
TRBJ2-3 | TRBV20-1 | NA | NA | CSAHRTEDHTDTQYF | TGCAGTGCTCACCGGACAGAAGATCACACAGATACGCAGTATTTT
TRBJ2-1 | TRBV20-1 | TRBD2 | few | CSARGSSGGTYNEQFF | TGCAGTGCTAGAGGGTCTAGCGGGGGCACCTACAATGAGCAGTTCTTC
TRBJ2-1 | TRBV5-1 | TRBD2 | few | CASRSTGTSFNEQFF | TGCGCCAGCAGGTCTACCGGGACTAGCTTCAATGAGCAGTTCTTC
TRBJ2-2 | TRBV7-9 | TRBD1 | many | CASSSRPGQGIGELFF | TGTGCCAGCAGCTCCCGCCCGGGACAGGGGATCGGGGAGCTGTTTTTT
TRBJ2-1 | TRBV7-2 | NA | NA | CASSLGGAGALSYNEQFF | TGTGCCAGCAGCTTAGGAGGCGCGGGGGCCCTCTCCTACAATGAGCAGTTCTTC
TRBJ2-5 | TRBV18 | TRBD2 | few | CASSPEGLAETQYF | TGTGCCAGCTCACCCGAGGGACTAGCCGAGACCCAGTACTTC
TRBJ2-7 | TRBV5-1 | NA | many | CASSLKDGTSYEQYF | TGCGCCAGCAGCTTGAAAGACGGCACCTCCTACGAGCAGTACTTC
TRBJ2-1 | TRBV7-8 | NA | many | CASSLGGSAYNEQFF | TGTGCCAGCAGCTTAGGAGGGTCGGCCTACAATGAGCAGTTCTTC
TRBJ2-1 | TRBV7-9 | TRBD1 | NA | CASSPGTGGGRENEQFF | TGTGCCAGCAGCCCCGGGACAGGGGGGGGAAGGGAAAATGAGCAGTTCTTC
TRBJ2-3 | TRBV19 | NA | once | CASSRQSTDTQYF | TGTGCCAGTAGTCGGCAGAGCACAGATACGCAGTATTTT